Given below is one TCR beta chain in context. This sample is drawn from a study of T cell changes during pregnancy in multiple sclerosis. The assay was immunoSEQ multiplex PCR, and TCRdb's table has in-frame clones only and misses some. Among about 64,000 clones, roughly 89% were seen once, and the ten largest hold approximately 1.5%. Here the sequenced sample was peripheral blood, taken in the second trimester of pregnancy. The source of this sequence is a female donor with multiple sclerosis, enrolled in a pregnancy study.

The CDR3 protein is CASSEGAGGYGYTF. CDR3 DNA: TGTGCCAGCAGTGAAGGGGCCGGAGGCTATGGCTACACCTTC. This chain joins TRBV2 and TRBJ1-2; D call uncertain. CDR3 length: 14 amino acids. Germline lookup yields CDR1 SNHLY and CDR2 FYNNEI. Trimming shortened V by 1 base and J by 4 bases, and 10 bases separated the two germline ends. The variable domain in full, with the rest retrieved from reference TRBV2 and TRBJ1-2, is EPEVTQTPSHQVTQMGQEVILRCVPISNHLYFYWYRQILGQKVEFLVSFYNNEISEKSEIFDDQFSVERPDGSNFTLKIRSTKLEDSAMYFCASSEGAGGYGYTFGSGTRLTVV.